This T cell receptor (beta chain) is from a study of graft-versus-host responses after intestinal transplantation. Method: immunoSEQ multiplex PCR; TCRdb's copy keeps in-frame clones and lacks some. The sample holds about 47,000 clones, about 95% seen once. This CDR3 is 11 amino acids long. Germline loops: CDR1 SNHLY, CDR2 FYNNEI. Trimming took 8 bases from V and 8 from J, leaving 12 bases between them. This chain uses TRBV2 with TRBJ1-2; tentatively, D is TRBD1 (5 bases). This material consisted of PBMCs, taken approximately 340 days after intestinal transplant. The receptor was derived from a human patient who received an intestinal transplant, so some T cells may come from the graft donor. CDR3 protein: CASQLGQGYTF. CDR3 bases: TGTGCCAGCCAACTGGGGCAAGGCTACACCTTC.